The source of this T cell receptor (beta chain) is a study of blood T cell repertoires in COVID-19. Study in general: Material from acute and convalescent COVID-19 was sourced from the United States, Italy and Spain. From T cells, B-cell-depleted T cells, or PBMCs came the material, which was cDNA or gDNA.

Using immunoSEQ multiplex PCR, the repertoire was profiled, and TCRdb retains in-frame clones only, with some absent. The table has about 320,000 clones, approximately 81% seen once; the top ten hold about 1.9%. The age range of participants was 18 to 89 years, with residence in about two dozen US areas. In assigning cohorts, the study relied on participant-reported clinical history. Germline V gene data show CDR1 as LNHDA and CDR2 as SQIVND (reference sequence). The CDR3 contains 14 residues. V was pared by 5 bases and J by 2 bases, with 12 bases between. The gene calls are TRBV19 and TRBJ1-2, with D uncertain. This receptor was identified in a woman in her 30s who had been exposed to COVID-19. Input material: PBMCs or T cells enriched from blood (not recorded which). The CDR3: CASSVKWENYGYTF. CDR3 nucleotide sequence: TGTGCCAGTAGTGTCAAGTGGGAGAACTATGGCTACACCTTC.